The sequence of this TCR beta chain was determined in a study of monozygotic twins with inflammatory bowel disease. Per the germline V gene, CDR1 is SGHVS and CDR2 is FQNEAQ. The CDR3 extends over 13 amino acids. TCRdb reprocessed the 5' RACE reads and keeps a single row for each CDR3 protein, giving no DNA. The sample table sets out 330,000 or so distinct CDR3 sequences. The chain is built from TRBV7-8 and TRBJ2-3; the TRBD1 assignment by TCRdb is unverifiable without DNA. The sequencing sample was made of blood. The TCR originated in a human donor with ulcerative colitis or Crohn's disease, or a healthy co-twin of an affected twin (not recorded which). CDR3: CASTLAGRDTQYF. Variable domain in full (rest from reference TRBV7-8 and TRBJ2-3): GAGVSQSPRYKVAKRGQDVALRCDPISGHVSLFWYQQALGQGPEFLTYFQNEAQLDKSGLPSDRFFAERPEGSVSTLKIQRTQQEDSAVYLCASTLAGRDTQYFGPGTRLTVL.